This record concerns one T cell receptor beta chain sequence. Antigen specificity is unknown. Little can be read into the size of this beta chain, an off-target read in a library designed for alpha chains. This CDR3 region has 16 residues. Germline CDR1 is SGHTA and CDR2 is FQGNSA. The V segment lost 4 bases and the J segment 1 base; nucleotides outside the gene matches: 5. TCRdb processed the 5' RACE reads anew with MiXCR; each CDR3 protein has one entry. The repertoire consists of approximately 10,000 distinct CDR3 sequences, with around 5.5% occurring once and the leading ten covering roughly an eighth. The data stem from a study of spatial heterogeneity in lung cancer. Study overall: Within tumor regions, the number of TCR transcripts tracked closely with a T cell module score obtained from matched bulk RNA-seq. Study-wide results and caveats: It was found that expanded intratumoral alpha and beta TCR counts tracked tumor mutation counts.

Documented time point: sample taken at primary tumor resection. Unsorted whole RNA from tumor, nontumor lung or frozen PBMC underwent sequencing. Here the sequenced sample was lung tumor tissue, taken at surgery. The TCR comes from a male donor with early-stage non-small cell lung cancer. The chain employs TRBV7-2 and TRBJ1-4; 8 bases match TRBD1. The CDR3 nucleotides read TGTGCCAGCAGCTCATCACAGGGGGTAACTAATGAAAAACTGTTTTTT. Translated: CASSSSQGVTNEKLFF. Full variable domain (rest looked up from reference TRBV7-2 and TRBJ1-4): GAGVSQSPSNKVTEKGKDVELRCDPISGHTALYWYRQSLGQGLEFLIYFQGNSAPDKSGLPSDRFSAERTGGSVSTLTIQRTQQEDSAVYLCASSSSQGVTNEKLFFGSGTQLSVL.